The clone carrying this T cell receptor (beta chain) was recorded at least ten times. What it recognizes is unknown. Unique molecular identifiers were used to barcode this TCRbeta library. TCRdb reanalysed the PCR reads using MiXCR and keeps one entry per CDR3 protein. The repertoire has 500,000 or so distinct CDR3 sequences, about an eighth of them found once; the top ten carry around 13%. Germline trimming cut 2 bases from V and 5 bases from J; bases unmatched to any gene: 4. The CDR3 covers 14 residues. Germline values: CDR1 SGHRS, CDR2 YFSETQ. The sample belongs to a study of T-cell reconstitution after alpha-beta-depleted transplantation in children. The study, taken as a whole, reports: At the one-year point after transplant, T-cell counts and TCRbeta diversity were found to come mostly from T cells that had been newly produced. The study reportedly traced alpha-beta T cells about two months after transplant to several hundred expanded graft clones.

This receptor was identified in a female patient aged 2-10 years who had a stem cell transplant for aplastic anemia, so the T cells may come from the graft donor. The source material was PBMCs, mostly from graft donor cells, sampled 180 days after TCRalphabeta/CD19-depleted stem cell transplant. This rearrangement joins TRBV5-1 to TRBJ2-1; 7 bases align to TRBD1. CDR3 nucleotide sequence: TGCGCCAGCAGCTTAGCGACAGGGAACAATGAGCAGTTCTTC. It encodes CASSLATGNNEQFF.